This T cell receptor beta chain was identified during a study of glioma-infiltrating T cells. Study-level points and caveats: Tissue and blood shared very few CDR3 sequences. Tissue-blood divergence was below expectation in non-neoplastic patients, above in gliomas.

The germline gives CDR1 SGHTA, CDR2 FQGNSA. Germline trimming cut 6 bases from V and 5 bases from J; bases unmatched to any gene: 9. The CDR3 consists of 15 residues. TCR alpha and beta CDR3 regions were amplified from RNA using iRepertoire nested multiplex PCR. Input was roughly 95-450 ng of tissue mRNA or PBMC total RNA. TCRdb fed the multiplex PCR reads into MiXCR, producing one record per CDR3 protein. Here the sample spans more than 110,000 distinct CDR3 sequences, roughly two fifths being singletons. In its sample, this clonotype was seen a few times. Its antigen is not identified. The gene calls are TRBV7-2 and TRBJ2-5; 10 nucleotides match TRBD2. Sequencing was carried out using glioma tissue, nonneoplastic brain tissue, or PBMCs (not recorded which). The receptor's source is a human donor with low-grade glioma or glioblastoma, undergoing nonglioma brain surgery, or in good health (not recorded which). As DNA, the CDR3 is TGTGCCAGCAGTAGAACCGGGACTAGCGACGAGACCCAGTACTTC. Translating gives CASSRTGTSDETQYF.